Each of the 19 T cell receptor beta chains below was sequenced from the same sample in a study of technical replicates of blood from a few donors. Sequenced by immunoSEQ multiplex PCR; TCRdb stores in-frame clones only, minus some. The sample lists tens of thousands of clones, approximately 93% seen once, with more than 0.3% in the top ten. The sample taken for sequencing was T cells isolated from PBMCs. The receptor source for this set is a human donor in good health.

V usage is TRBV6-6 and J usage is TRBJ2-5; D is unclear. The CDR3 spans 14 residues. The germline V gene encodes CDR1 MNHNY and CDR2 SVGAGI (reference sequence). The V end was cut by 0 bases, the J end by 1 base, with 6 bases between. CDR3 sequence reads: CASSYSQLQETQYF. For the CDR3, the DNA is TGTGCCAGCAGTTACTCACAGCTCCAAGAGACCCAGTACTTC.

The chain combines TRBV25-1 with TRBJ1-5, with 11 bases matching TRBD1. The CDR3 covers 15 residues. Trimming cost V 5 bases and J 5 bases; bases outside gene matches: 5. The germline CDR1 and CDR2 sequences are MGHDK and SYGVNS. The CDR3 sequence is CASSQTGQGDQPQHF. The CDR3 nucleotides read TGTGCCAGCAGTCAAACGGGACAGGGGGATCAGCCCCAGCATTTT.

The rearrangement links TRBV30 to TRBJ2-1; possibly TRBD2 for D (6 bases). Trimming cost V 5 bases and J 7 bases, with 15 bases left between them. CDR1 is GTSNPN and CDR2 is SVGIG in the germline V gene (reference sequence). This CDR3 region has 13 residues. CDR3 nucleotides: TGTGCCTGGCTCGCCCCGGGGGTTAATGAGCAGTTCTTC. This gives the protein CAWLAPGVNEQFF.

The V and J genes are TRBV28 and TRBJ2-1; 13 bases are shared with TRBD2. CDR3 size: 14 residues. Germline assignment: CDR1 MDHEN and CDR2 SYDVKM. V lost 1 base to trimming and J lost 10 bases; unmatched junction nucleotides: 1. The CDR3 bases are TGTGCCAGCAGTTTATTGACTAGCGGGAGGGAGCAGTTCTTC. Translation: CASSLLTSGREQFF.

The V call is TRBV28, the J call TRBJ2-1, with 14 bases that match TRBD2. The germline V gene encodes CDR1 MDHEN and CDR2 SYDVKM. This CDR3 spans 16 amino acids. J gave up 6 bases and V 5 bases, and 6 bases lay outside the gene matches. The CDR3 loop is CASSPLGLAGGNEQFF. Here the CDR3 DNA reads TGTGCCAGCAGTCCCCTCGGACTAGCGGGAGGCAATGAGCAGTTCTTC.

The V and J genes are TRBV19 and TRBJ2-7; 10 bases agree with TRBD2. The V and J ends lost 6 bases and 3 bases, in that order; junction bases with no gene match: 5. The germline CDR1 and CDR2 sequences are LNHDA and SQIVND (reference sequence). The CDR3 runs to 14 residues. This chain's CDR3 is CASRPGLAYYEQYF. The CDR3 DNA reads TGTGCCAGTAGACCGGGACTAGCGTACTACGAGCAGTACTTC.

The chain combines TRBV6-5 with TRBJ1-1; no clear D. The germline CDR1 and CDR2 sequences are MNHEY and SVGAGI. V was cut by 7 bases and J by 1 base, with 10 bases left in between. This CDR3 contains 13 residues. The CDR3 region is CASTEQRNTEAFF. For the CDR3, the DNA is TGTGCCAGCACAGAACAGAGGAACACTGAAGCTTTCTTT.

The CDR3 nucleotides read TGTGCCAGCAGTCGTTTCTTAGATACGCAGTATTTT. Amino acids: CASSRFLDTQYF. The rearrangement links TRBV7-2 to TRBJ2-3; no firm D call. The CDR3 loop spans 12 amino acids. The V end lost 6 bases, the J end lost 5 bases, and 9 bases lay between the germline ends. Germline V CDR1 and CDR2: SGHTA, FQGNSA.

This clone occurred a few times. The gene calls are TRBV19 and TRBJ1-1, with a tentative D call TRBD1 (5 bases). The V gene lost 1 base and the J gene lost 4 bases, with 10 bases spanning the gap. Germline values: CDR1 LNHDA, CDR2 SQIVND (reference sequence). CDR3 length equals 14 residues. This CDR3 is CASSIGGRGTEAFF. Here the CDR3 DNA reads TGTGCCAGTAGTATAGGGGGGAGGGGCACTGAAGCTTTCTTT.

The rearrangement joins TRBV10-3 to TRBJ2-5; 13 bases match TRBD2. CDR3 length: 15 amino acids. Per the germline V gene, CDR1 is ENHRY and CDR2 is SYGVKD. The junction had 9 bases not matched to a gene; V was cut back by 10 bases and J by 4 bases. For the CDR3, the DNA is TGTGCCACCGGACTAGCGGGAGTATCAGCAGAGACCCAGTACTTC. This codes for CATGLAGVSAETQYF.

The rearrangement links TRBV19 to TRBJ1-4; no firm D call. CDR1 LNHDA and CDR2 SQIVND come from the germline V gene (reference sequence). CDR3 length: 15 amino acids. V was trimmed by 1 base and J by 4 bases, leaving 10 bases between them. Here the CDR3 DNA reads TGTGCCAGTAGTATAGCGGTGGAGGTTAATGAAAAACTGTTTTTT. Amino acid sequence: CASSIAVEVNEKLFF.

The genes are TRBV6-1 and TRBJ2-7, with TRBD2 matching over 13 bases. Germline V CDR1 and CDR2: MNHNS, SASEGT. The CDR3 runs 16 residues. J gave up 6 bases and V 4 bases, and 9 bases lay outside the gene matches. The CDR3 nucleotides read TGTGCCAGCAGTGGAGGACTAGCGGGAGCAGAGGGCGAGCAGTACTTC. Residues: CASSGGLAGAEGEQYF.

This chain links TRBV11-3 with TRBJ2-7; D not resolved. The CDR3 sequence is 14 residues long. Germline CDR1 reads SGHNT; CDR2 reads YENEEA. Trimming stripped 5 bases from V and 2 bases from J, with 13 bases between. CDR3 sequence reads: CASSEDGHAYEQYF. The CDR3 DNA reads as TGTGCCAGCAGCGAAGATGGGCATGCCTACGAGCAGTACTTC.

This clone appeared a single time. The rearrangement uses TRBV9 and TRBJ1-5; 10 bases fit TRBD1. The CDR3 spans 14 residues. Germline trimming cut 3 bases from V and 6 bases from J; bases unmatched to any gene: 3. Germline V lookup: CDR1 SGDLS, CDR2 YYNGEE. CDR3 protein: CASSATGGGQPQHF. The CDR3 region has the DNA TGTGCCAGCAGCGCGACAGGGGGCGGTCAGCCCCAGCATTTT. The full variable domain, rest sourced from reference TRBV9 and TRBJ1-5, is DSGVTQTPKHLITATGQRVTLRCSPRSGDLSVYWYQQSLDQGLQFLIQYYNGEERAKGNILERFSAQQFPDLHSELNLSSLELGDSALYFCASSATGGGQPQHFGDGTRLSIL.

The V call is TRBV7-2, the J call TRBJ2-5, with 14 bases aligning to TRBD2. V trimming: 4 bases; J trimming: 3 bases; junction bases outside the gene matches: 1. Germline loops: CDR1 SGHTA, CDR2 FQGNSA. This CDR3 region has 15 residues. CDR3: CASSSGLAGEETQYF. The CDR3 region has the DNA TGTGCCAGCAGCTCGGGACTAGCGGGAGAAGAGACCCAGTACTTC.

V usage is TRBV9 and J usage is TRBJ2-3, with 7 bases lining up with TRBD1. CDR3 size: 13 residues. The V gene's germline CDR1 is SGDLS and CDR2 YYNGEE. Germline trimming cut 5 bases from V and 4 bases from J; bases unmatched to any gene: 4. Written as DNA, the CDR3 is TGTGCCAGCAGACCCCAGGGGGCAGATACGCAGTATTTT. It specifies CASRPQGADTQYF.

The genes are TRBV29-1 and TRBJ1-2, with TRBD1 matching 9 bases. The CDR3 runs 13 residues. The V gene's germline CDR1 is SQVTM and CDR2 ANQGSEA. The J segment lost 7 bases and the V segment lost 5 bases, leaving 8 bases of the junction unmatched. The chain's CDR3 is CSVPQDRGIGYTF. CDR3 sequence (DNA): TGCAGCGTTCCCCAGGACAGGGGAATTGGCTACACCTTC.

V gene TRBV5-6 combines with J gene TRBJ2-7; D is uncertain. Germline-derived CDR1 and CDR2 are SGHDT and YYEEEE. Trimming removed 0 bases from V and 4 bases from J, with 5 bases in between. The CDR3 has 12 amino acids. The CDR3 DNA follows: TGTGCCAGCAGCTTGGATCAGTACGAGCAGTACTTC. Protein sequence: CASSLDQYEQYF. The whole variable domain, filled in from reference TRBV5-6 and TRBJ2-7, reads DAGVTQSPTHLIKTRGQQVTLRCSPKSGHDTVSWYQQALGQGPQFIFQYYEEEERQRGNFPDRFSGHQFPNYSSELNVNALLLGDSALYLCASSLDQYEQYFGPGTRLTVT.

A single count supports this clone. The chain carries TRBV7-3 and TRBJ2-3, with D tentatively TRBD2 (6 bases). The CDR3 covers 14 residues. CDR1 is SGHTA and CDR2 is FQGTGA in the germline V gene. V gave up 5 bases and J gave up 0 bases, with 9 bases separating them. DNA for the CDR3: TGTGCCAGCAGCCGTGGGACTAGCACAGATACGCAGTATTTT. Encoded protein: CASSRGTSTDTQYF.